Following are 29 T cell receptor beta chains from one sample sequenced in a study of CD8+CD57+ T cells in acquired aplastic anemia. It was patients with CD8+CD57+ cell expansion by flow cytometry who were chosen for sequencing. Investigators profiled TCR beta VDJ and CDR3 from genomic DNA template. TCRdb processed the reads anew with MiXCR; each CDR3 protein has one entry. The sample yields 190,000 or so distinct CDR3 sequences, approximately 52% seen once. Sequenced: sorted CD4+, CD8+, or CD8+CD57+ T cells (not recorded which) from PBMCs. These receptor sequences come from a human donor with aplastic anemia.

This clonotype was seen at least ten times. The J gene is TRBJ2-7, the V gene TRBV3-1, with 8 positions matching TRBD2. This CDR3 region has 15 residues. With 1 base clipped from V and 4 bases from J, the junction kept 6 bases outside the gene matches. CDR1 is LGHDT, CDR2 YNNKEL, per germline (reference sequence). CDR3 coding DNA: TGTGCCAGCAGCCAAGGGTACGGGGGGGCGTACGAGCAGTACTTC. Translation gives CASSQGYGGAYEQYF.

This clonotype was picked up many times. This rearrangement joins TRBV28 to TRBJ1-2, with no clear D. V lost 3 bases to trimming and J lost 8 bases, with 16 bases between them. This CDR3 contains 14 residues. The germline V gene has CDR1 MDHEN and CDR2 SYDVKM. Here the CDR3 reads CASSLVAGGGGYTF. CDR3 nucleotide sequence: TGTGCCAGCAGTTTGGTCGCAGGAGGTGGCGGCTACACCTTC.

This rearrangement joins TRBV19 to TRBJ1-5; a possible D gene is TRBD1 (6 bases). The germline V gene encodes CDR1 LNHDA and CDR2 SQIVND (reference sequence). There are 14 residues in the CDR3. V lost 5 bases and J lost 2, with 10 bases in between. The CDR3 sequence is CASSDAGGNQPQHF. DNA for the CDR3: TGTGCCAGTAGTGACGCAGGGGGCAATCAGCCCCAGCATTTT.

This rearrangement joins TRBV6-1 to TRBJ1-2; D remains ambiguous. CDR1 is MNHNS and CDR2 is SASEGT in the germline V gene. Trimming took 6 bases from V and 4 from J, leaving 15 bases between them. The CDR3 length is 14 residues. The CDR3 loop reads CASSPTAWGYGYTF. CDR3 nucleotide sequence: TGTGCCAGCAGCCCGACGGCCTGGGGCTATGGCTACACCTTC.

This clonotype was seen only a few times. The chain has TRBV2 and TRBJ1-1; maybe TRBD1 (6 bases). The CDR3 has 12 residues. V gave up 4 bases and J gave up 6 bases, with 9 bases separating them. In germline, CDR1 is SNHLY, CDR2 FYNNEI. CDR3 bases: TGTGCCAGCAGTGTCAGGGGCGCTGAAGCTTTCTTT. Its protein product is CASSVRGAEAFF.

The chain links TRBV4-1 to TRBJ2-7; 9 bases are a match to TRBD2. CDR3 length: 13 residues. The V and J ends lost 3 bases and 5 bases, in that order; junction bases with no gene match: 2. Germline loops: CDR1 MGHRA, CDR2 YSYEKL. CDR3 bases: TGCGCCAGCAGCCAGTTAGCGGGGGACGAGCAGTACTTC. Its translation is CASSQLAGDEQYF.

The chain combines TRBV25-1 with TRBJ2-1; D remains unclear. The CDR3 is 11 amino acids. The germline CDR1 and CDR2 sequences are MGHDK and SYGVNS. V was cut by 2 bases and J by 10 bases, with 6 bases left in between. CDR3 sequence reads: CASSEPAEQFF. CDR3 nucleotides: TGTGCCAGCAGTGAACCCGCCGAGCAGTTCTTC. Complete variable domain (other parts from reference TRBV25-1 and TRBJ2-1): EADIYQTPRYLVIGTGKKITLECSQTMGHDKMYWYQQDPGMELHLIHYSYGVNSTEKGDLSSESTVSRIRTEHFPLTLESARPSHTSQYLCASSEPAEQFFGPGTRLTVL.

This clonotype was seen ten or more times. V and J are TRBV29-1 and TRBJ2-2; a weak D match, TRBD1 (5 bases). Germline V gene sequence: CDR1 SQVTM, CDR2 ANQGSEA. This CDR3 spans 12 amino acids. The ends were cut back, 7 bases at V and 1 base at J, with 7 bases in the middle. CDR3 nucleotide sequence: TGCAGCGCTAGGGGGAACACCGGGGAGCTGTTTTTT. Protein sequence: CSARGNTGELFF.

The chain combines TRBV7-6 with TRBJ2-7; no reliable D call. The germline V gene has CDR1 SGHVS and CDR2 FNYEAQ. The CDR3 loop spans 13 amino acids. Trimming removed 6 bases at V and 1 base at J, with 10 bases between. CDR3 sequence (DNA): TGTGCCAGCAGTTACACAGAGTCCTACGAGCAGTACTTC. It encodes CASSYTESYEQYF.

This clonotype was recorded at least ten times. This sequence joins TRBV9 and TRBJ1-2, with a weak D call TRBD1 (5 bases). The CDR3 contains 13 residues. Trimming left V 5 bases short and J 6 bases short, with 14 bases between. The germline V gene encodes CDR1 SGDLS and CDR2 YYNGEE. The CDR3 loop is CASRRDGPNGYTF. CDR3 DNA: TGTGCCAGCAGAAGGGACGGGCCTAATGGCTACACCTTC.

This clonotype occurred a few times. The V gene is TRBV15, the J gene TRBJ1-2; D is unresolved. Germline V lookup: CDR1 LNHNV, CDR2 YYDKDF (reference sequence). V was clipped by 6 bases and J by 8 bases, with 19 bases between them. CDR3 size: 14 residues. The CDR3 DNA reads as TGTGCCACCAGACCAGGAGTAGGGAGAGGAGGCTACACCTTC. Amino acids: CATRPGVGRGGYTF.

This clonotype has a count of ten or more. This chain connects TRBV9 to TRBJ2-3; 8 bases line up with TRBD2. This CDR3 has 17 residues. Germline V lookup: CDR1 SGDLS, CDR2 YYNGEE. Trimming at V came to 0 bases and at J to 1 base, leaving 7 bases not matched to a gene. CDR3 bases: TGTGCCAGCAGCGTAGGGACCGGGACTAGAGGCACAGATACGCAGTATTTT. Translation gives CASSVGTGTRGTDTQYF.

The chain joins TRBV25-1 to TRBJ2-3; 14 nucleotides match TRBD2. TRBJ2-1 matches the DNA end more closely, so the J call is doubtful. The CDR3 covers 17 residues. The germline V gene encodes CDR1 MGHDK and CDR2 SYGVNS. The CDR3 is CASSEPWTSGRYNEQFF. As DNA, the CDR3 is TGTGCCAGCAGTGAACCGTGGACTAGCGGGAGGTACAATGAGCAGTTCTTC.

CDR3 DNA sequence: TGCAGTGCTAGCTCTGGACAGGGCAGAGTTTCACCCCTCCACTTT. Encoded protein: CSASSGQGRVSPLHF. The V gene is TRBV20-1, the J gene TRBJ1-6, with 8 bases fitting TRBD1. Germline V gene data show CDR1 as DFQATT and CDR2 as SNEGSKA (reference sequence). The CDR3 spans 15 residues. V lost 3 bases to trimming and J lost 9 bases; unmatched junction nucleotides: 10.

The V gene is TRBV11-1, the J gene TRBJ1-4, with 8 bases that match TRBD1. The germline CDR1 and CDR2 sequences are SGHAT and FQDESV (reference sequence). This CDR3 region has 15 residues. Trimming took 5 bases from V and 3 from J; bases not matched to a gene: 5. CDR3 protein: CASSPPDRANEKLFF. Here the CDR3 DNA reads TGTGCCAGCAGCCCCCCGGACAGGGCTAATGAAAAACTGTTTTTT. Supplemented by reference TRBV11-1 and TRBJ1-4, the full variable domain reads EAEVAQSPRYKITEKSQAVAFWCDPISGHATLYWYRQILGQGPELLVQFQDESVVDDSQLPKDRFSAERLKGVDSTLKIQPAELGDSAMYLCASSPPDRANEKLFFGSGTQLSVL.

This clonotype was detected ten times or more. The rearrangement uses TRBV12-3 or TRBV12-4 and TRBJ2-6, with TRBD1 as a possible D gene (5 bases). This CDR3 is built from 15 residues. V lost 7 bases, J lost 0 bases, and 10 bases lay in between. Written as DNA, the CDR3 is TGTGCCAGCACCCCGACAGCCTCTGGGGCCAACGTCCTGACTTTC. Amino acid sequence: CASTPTASGANVLTF.

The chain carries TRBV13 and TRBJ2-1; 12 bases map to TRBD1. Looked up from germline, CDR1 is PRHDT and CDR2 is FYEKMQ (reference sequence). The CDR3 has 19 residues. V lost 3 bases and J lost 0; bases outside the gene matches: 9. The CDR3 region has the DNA TGTGCCAGCAGCTTGGAGGGACAGGGGGCGCGTCTCTCCTACAATGAGCAGTTCTTC. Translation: CASSLEGQGARLSYNEQFF. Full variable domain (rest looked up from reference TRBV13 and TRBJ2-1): AAGVIQSPRHLIKEKRETATLKCYPIPRHDTVYWYQQGPGQDPQFLISFYEKMQSDKGSIPDRFSAQQFSDYHSELNMSSLELGDSALYFCASSLEGQGARLSYNEQFFGPGTRLTVL.

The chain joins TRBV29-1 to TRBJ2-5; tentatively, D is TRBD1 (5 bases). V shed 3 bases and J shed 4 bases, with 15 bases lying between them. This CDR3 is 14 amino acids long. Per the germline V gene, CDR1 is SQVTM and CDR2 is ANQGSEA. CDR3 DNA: TGCAGCGTTGAGAGCTCAGGGTGGGCAGAGACCCAGTACTTC. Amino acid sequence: CSVESSGWAETQYF.

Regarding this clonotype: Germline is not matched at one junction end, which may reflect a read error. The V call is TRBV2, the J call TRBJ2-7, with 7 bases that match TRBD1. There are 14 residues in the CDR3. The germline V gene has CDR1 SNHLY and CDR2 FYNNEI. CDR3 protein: CASSPVGGSYKQYF. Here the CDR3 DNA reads TGTGCCAGCAGCCCCGTAGGGGGCTCCTACAAGCAGTACTTC.

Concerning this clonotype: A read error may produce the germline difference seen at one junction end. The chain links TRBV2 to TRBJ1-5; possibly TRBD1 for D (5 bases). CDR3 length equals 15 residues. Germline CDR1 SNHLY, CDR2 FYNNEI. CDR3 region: CATSEDGTVNQPQHF. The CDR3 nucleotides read TGTGCCACCAGTGAGGATGGGACTGTGAATCAGCCCCAGCATTTT.

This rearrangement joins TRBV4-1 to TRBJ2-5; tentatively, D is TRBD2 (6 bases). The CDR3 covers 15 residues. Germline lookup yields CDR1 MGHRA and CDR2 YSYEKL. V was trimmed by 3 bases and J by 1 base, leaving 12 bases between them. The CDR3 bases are TGCGCCAGCAGCCATGGGGGGAGTAGCCAAGAGACCCAGTACTTC. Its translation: CASSHGGSSQETQYF.

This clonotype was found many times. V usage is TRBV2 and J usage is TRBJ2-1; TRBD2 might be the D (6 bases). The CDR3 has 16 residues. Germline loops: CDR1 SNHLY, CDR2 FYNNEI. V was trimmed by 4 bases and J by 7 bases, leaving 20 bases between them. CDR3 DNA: TGTGCCAGCAGTGTTTTTGGGGGAGGATCGGGGAATGAGCAGTTCTTC. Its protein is CASSVFGGGSGNEQFF.

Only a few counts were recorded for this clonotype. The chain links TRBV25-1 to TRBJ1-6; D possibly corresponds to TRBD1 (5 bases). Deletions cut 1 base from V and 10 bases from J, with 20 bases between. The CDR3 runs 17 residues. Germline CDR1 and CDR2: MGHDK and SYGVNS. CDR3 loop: CASSESLGTLVESPLHF. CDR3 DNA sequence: TGTGCCAGCAGTGAATCTCTCGGGACGTTGGTGGAATCACCCCTCCACTTT.

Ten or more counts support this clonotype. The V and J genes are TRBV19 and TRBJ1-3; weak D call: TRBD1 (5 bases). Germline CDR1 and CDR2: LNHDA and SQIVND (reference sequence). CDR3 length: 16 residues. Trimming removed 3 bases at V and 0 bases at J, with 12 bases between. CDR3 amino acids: CASSIGGGASGNTIYF. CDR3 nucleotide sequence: TGTGCCAGTAGTATTGGGGGAGGGGCCTCTGGAAACACCATATATTTT.

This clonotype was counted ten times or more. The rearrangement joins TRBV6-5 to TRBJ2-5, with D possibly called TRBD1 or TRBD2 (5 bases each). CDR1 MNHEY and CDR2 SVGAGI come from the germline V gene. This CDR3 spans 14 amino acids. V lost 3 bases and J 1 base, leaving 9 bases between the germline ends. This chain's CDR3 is CASSYPGSQETQYF. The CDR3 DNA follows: TGTGCCAGCAGTTATCCAGGGAGCCAAGAGACCCAGTACTTC.

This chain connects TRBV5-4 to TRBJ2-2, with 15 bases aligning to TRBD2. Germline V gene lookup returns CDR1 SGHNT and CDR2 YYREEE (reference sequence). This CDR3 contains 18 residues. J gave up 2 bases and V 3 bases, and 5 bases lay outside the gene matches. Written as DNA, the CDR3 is TGTGCCAGCAGCTCCAGGACTAGCGGGGGGGCAAACACCGGGGAGCTGTTTTTT. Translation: CASSSRTSGGANTGELFF.

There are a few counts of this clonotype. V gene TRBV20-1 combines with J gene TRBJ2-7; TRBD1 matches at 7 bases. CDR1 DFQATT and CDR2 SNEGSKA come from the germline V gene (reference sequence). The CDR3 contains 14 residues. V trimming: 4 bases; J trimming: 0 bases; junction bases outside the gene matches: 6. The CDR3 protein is CSANPGQFSYEQYF. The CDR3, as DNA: TGCAGTGCTAATCCGGGACAGTTCTCCTACGAGCAGTACTTC.

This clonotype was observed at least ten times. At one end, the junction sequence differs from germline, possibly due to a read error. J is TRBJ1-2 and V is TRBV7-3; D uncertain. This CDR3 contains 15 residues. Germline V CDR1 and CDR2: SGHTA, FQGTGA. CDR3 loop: CASSLTPDINYGYTF. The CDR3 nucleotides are TGTGCCAGCAGCCTAACCCCAGATATTAACTATGGCTACACCTTC.

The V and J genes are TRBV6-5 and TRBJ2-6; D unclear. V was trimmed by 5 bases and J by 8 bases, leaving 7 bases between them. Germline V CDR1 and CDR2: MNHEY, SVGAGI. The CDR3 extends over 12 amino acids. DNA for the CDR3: TGTGCCAGCAGTGCCGGGTCCAACGTCCTGACTTTC. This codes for CASSAGSNVLTF.